The T cell receptor beta chain described here comes from a study of shared clonotypes between healthy human individuals. On this clone: No antigen is known for it.

The table came from immunoSEQ multiplex PCR; TCRdb's copy has only in-frame clones and leaves some out. Of 1,400,000 or so clones in the sample, approximately 98.5% were seen once. The CDR3 is made up of 15 amino acids. The trim removed 0 bases at V and 5 bases at J, leaving 6 bases unmatched. Germline V gene data show CDR1 as GTSNPN and CDR2 as SVGIG (reference sequence). Study results and limitations: In several donors, around 5% of naive CD4 clonotypes appeared in common. Represented diversity (both genetic and exposure-history) was limited by the small number of donors.

Material: naive CD4+ T cells sorted from blood. Documented subset: CD45RA+ positively selected. J is TRBJ1-5 and V is TRBV30; 8 bases agree with TRBD1. This receptor was taken from a man in his thirties or forties in good health. The CDR3 DNA sequence: TGTGCCTGGAGTGTCAGGACAGGGCTGGATCAGCCCCAGCATTTT. Translated: CAWSVRTGLDQPQHF.